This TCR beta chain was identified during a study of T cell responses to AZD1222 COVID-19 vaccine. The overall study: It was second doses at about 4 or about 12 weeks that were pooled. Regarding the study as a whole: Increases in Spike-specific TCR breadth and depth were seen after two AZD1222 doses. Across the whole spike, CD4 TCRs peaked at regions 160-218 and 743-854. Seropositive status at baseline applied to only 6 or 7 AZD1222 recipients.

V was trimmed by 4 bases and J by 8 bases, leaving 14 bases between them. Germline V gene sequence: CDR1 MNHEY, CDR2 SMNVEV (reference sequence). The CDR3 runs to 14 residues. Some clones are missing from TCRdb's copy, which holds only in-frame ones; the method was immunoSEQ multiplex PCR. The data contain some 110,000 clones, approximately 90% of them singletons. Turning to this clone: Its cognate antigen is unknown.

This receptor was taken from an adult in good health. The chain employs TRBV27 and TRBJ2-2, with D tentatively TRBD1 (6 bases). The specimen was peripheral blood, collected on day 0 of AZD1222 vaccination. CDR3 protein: CASSSTGISGELFF. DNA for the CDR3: TGTGCCAGCAGTTCTACAGGGATTTCGGGGGAGCTGTTTTTT.